This T cell receptor beta chain was identified in a study of T-cell memory formation after mild COVID-19. From the 5' RACE reads, TCRdb called clonotypes with MiXCR, one entry per CDR3 protein. Of about 560,000 distinct CDR3 sequences in the sample, about a fifth were seen once. The CDR3 spans 13 residues. Germline lookup yields CDR1 SGHRS and CDR2 YFSETQ. V lost 3 bases and J 6 bases, leaving 12 bases between the germline ends. The clonotype comes from an adult woman who had mild COVID-19 (a few samples of this study predate the infection). Cell type and time point are not known. The genes are TRBV5-1 and TRBJ1-1; D ambiguous. Source material: PBMCs or a T cell subset sorted from them (not recorded which). The CDR3 DNA follows: TGCGCCAGCAGCTCCTCTGTGACGGCTGAAGCTTTCTTT. Encoded protein: CASSSSVTAEAFF.